Given below is one T cell receptor (beta chain) in context. This record belongs to a study of blood T cell repertoires in COVID-19. Here immunoSEQ multiplex PCR was the method, and the copy in TCRdb shows in-frame clones only, minus some. The sample consists of hundreds of thousands of clones, about 90% of them appearing once. There are 17 residues in the CDR3. V was cut by 1 base and J by 7 bases, with 22 bases left in between. Per the germline V gene, CDR1 is MGHRA and CDR2 is YSYEKL. The sample consisted of peripheral blood. The chain recombines TRBV4-1 with TRBJ1-2, with D possibly TRBD1 on 5 matching bases. The TCR originated in a man aged 40-50 years with acute or convalescent COVID-19. Written as DNA, the CDR3 is TGCGCCAGCAGCCAAGGAAGGTTACTGGGCAGGGAGGGTGGCTACACCTTC. Its protein is CASSQGRLLGREGGYTF.